These 30 T cell receptor beta chains were all obtained from the same sample, sequenced in a study of CD8 T cells in ankylosing spondylitis. TCRdb passed the 5' RACE reads through MiXCR, listing each CDR3 protein once. Found here are some 150,000 distinct CDR3 sequences, around 10% of them singletons; the top ten hold approximately 4%. The material sequenced was blood, either unsorted or a sorted T cell fraction (not recorded which). All receptors come from a female donor with ankylosing spondylitis or in good health (not recorded which).

This clonotype was counted between two and nine times. CDR3 bases: TGCAGTGCTAGAGAGGGGGGGGCAGGGAACACTGAAGCTTTCTTT. Protein product: CSAREGGAGNTEAFF. The V call is TRBV20-1, the J call TRBJ1-1, with D possibly TRBD1 on 6 matching bases. Germline values: CDR1 DFQATT, CDR2 SNEGSKA (reference sequence). V lost 0 bases to trimming and J lost 1 base, with 12 bases between them. The CDR3 is 15 residues long.

The chain has TRBV18 and TRBJ1-1; 9 bases agree with TRBD1. This CDR3 comprises 18 residues. J was trimmed by 0 bases and V by 2 bases; bases with no gene match: 10. In germline, CDR1 is KGHSH, CDR2 LQKENI. CDR3 residues: CASSPISLTGGVNTEAFF. The CDR3 DNA sequence: TGTGCCAGCTCACCAATATCCCTGACAGGGGGAGTGAACACTGAAGCTTTCTTT.

The sample holds many counts of this clonotype. The rearrangement links TRBV5-1 to TRBJ2-7, with TRBD1 identical over 7 bases. The CDR3 has 13 residues. V trimming: 0 bases; J trimming: 3 bases; junction bases outside the gene matches: 0. CDR1 is SGHRS, CDR2 YFSETQ, per germline. CDR3 bases: TGCGCCAGCAGCTTGGACAGGGGCTACGAGCAGTACTTC. Its translation is CASSLDRGYEQYF.

The sample holds many counts of this clonotype. V and J are TRBV6-5 and TRBJ2-5; possibly TRBD2 for D (6 bases). Germline lookup yields CDR1 MNHEY and CDR2 SVGAGI. The V and J ends lost 2 bases and 2 bases respectively, with 12 bases between them. CDR3 length: 15 amino acids. As DNA, the CDR3 is TGTGCCAGCAGTTACCGCGGACTACAACAAGAGACCCAGTACTTC. It encodes CASSYRGLQQETQYF.

Many counts were recorded for this clonotype. The V call is TRBV12-3 or TRBV12-4, the J call TRBJ2-2, with D unresolved. V lost 3 bases and J lost 6, with 17 bases in between. The CDR3 has 16 amino acids. The CDR3 loop is CASSFSTVAGSGELFF. The CDR3 DNA follows: TGTGCCAGCAGTTTCTCAACAGTCGCCGGGTCCGGGGAGCTGTTTTTT.

This clonotype was picked up a small number of times. Just one base apart from a much larger clone, this may be a read error. The chain recombines TRBV7-9 with TRBJ1-5, with TRBD1 matching 7 bases. V trimming: 4 bases; J trimming: 4 bases; junction bases outside the gene matches: 4. CDR1 SEHNR and CDR2 FQNEAQ come from the germline V gene (reference sequence). The CDR3 length is 14 residues. CDR3 nucleotides: TGTGCCAGCAGCTCAGGGACAGTGAATCAGCCCCAGCATTTT. Protein sequence: CASSSGTVNQPQHF.

This clonotype was seen a handful of times. The chain combines TRBV7-2 with TRBJ2-5; unclear D gene. CDR1 is SGHTA and CDR2 is FQGNSA in the germline V gene. The length of the CDR3 is 12 residues. Trimming shortened V by 3 bases and J by 5 bases, and 7 bases separated the two germline ends. The CDR3 loop reads CASSFLAETQYF. DNA of the CDR3: TGTGCCAGCAGCTTCCTCGCGGAGACCCAGTACTTC.

This clonotype appeared many times. The chain recombines TRBV5-5 with TRBJ2-1, with 10 bases fitting TRBD2. Germline loops: CDR1 SGHKS, CDR2 YYEKEE (reference sequence). The CDR3 is made up of 15 amino acids. V lost 6 bases and J lost 11; bases outside the gene matches: 14. This CDR3 reads CASMGTSEGYDKQFF. In nucleotides, the CDR3 is TGTGCCAGCATGGGGACTAGCGAGGGATATGATAAGCAGTTCTTC. The whole variable domain, filled in from reference TRBV5-5 and TRBJ2-1, reads DAGVTQSPTHLIKTRGQQVTLRCSPISGHKSVSWYQQVLGQGPQFIFQYYEKEERGRGNFPDRFSARQFPNYSSELNVNALLLGDSALYLCASMGTSEGYDKQFFGPGTRLTVL.

J is TRBJ1-2 and V is TRBV4-1; D may be TRBD1 (5 bases). Germline V gives CDR1 MGHRA, CDR2 YSYEKL. The CDR3 runs 15 residues. The V and J ends lost 4 bases and 2 bases respectively, with 14 bases between them. CDR3 DNA: TGCGCCAGCAGCCTTAACCCGACAGAGAACTATGGCTACACCTTC. Its protein is CASSLNPTENYGYTF.

This clonotype occurred many times. The J gene is TRBJ2-1, the V gene TRBV21-1; the table's D call TRBD2 went unverified against the DNA. TRBV21-1 is reported as a pseudogene. The length of the CDR3 is 14 residues. The CDR3 coding sequence is TGTGCCAGCAGCAAAATACTAGGGTACAATGAGCAGTTCTTC. Protein sequence: CASSKILGYNEQFF.

This clonotype was seen repeatedly, ten times or more. The rearrangement uses TRBV20-1 and TRBJ1-6; 7 positions agree with TRBD1. Trimming at V came to 4 bases and at J to 5 bases, leaving 8 bases not matched to a gene. The CDR3 is 15 residues long. Germline V CDR1 and CDR2: DFQATT, SNEGSKA (reference sequence). The CDR3 bases are TGCAGTGCTAACCCCTCCGGGACAGATAATTCACCCCTCCACTTT. Translating it yields CSANPSGTDNSPLHF.

This clonotype was observed at least ten times. The CDR3 bases are TGCAGCGTTGATCCCAGAAACTATGGCTACACCTTC. Protein: CSVDPRNYGYTF. The genes are TRBV29-1 and TRBJ1-2; D remains ambiguous. Germline CDR1 and CDR2: SQVTM and ANQGSEA. The CDR3 spans 12 residues. V was shortened by 3 bases and J by 2 bases, with 7 bases between the two germline ends.

The V and J genes are TRBV20-1 and TRBJ1-2; TRBD1 matches 7 bases. Per germline, CDR1 DFQATT and CDR2 SNEGSKA (reference sequence). V gave up 3 bases and J gave up 5 bases; unmatched junction bases: 6. This CDR3 is 13 amino acids long. This CDR3 is CSASFRGSYGYTF. The CDR3 region has the DNA TGCAGTGCTAGTTTCAGGGGGAGTTATGGCTACACCTTC.

Ten or more counts support this clonotype. The V and J genes are TRBV19 and TRBJ2-1; 7 positions agree with TRBD1. The CDR3 is 15 residues long. J was trimmed by 3 bases and V by 2 bases; bases with no gene match: 4. Germline-derived CDR1 and CDR2 are LNHDA and SQIVND (reference sequence). The DNA for the CDR3 is TGTGCCAGTAGTATACATGGGACAGACTACAATGAGCAGTTCTTC. It codes for CASSIHGTDYNEQFF.

There are many counts of this clonotype. This chain joins TRBV5-4 and TRBJ2-7; D gene ambiguous. Germline V gene lookup returns CDR1 SGHNT and CDR2 YYREEE (reference sequence). This CDR3 contains 13 residues. Between the trimmed V and J ends, which lost 0 bases and 7 bases, there was a span of 11 bases. The CDR3 protein is CASSLAGSREQYF. The CDR3 DNA reads as TGTGCCAGCAGCTTGGCCGGGTCTAGGGAGCAGTACTTC. The variable domain in full, with the rest retrieved from reference TRBV5-4 and TRBJ2-7, is ETGVTQSPTHLIKTRGQQVTLRCSSQSGHNTVSWYQQALGQGPQFIFQYYREEENGRGNFPPRFSGLQFPNYSSELNVNALELDDSALYLCASSLAGSREQYFGPGTRLTVT.

This clonotype has at least ten counts. The V gene is TRBV5-1, the J gene TRBJ2-1; 9 bases match TRBD2. V was clipped by 0 bases and J by 8 bases; unmatched bases: 15. The CDR3 loop spans 18 amino acids. The germline V gene has CDR1 SGHRS and CDR2 YFSETQ. As DNA, the CDR3 is TGCGCCAGCAGCTTGGCCGGTTTCTTGGGACTAGCAAACGATGAGCAGTTCTTC. This encodes CASSLAGFLGLANDEQFF.

The sample holds a few counts of this clonotype. Written as DNA, the CDR3 is TGTGCCAGCACCGTCGGGGGCGGCAATCAGCCCCAGCATTTT. Its translation: CASTVGGGNQPQHF. This chain connects TRBV7-9 to TRBJ1-5; D is perhaps TRBD1 (6 bases). V shed 7 bases and J shed 2 bases, with 12 bases lying between them. The CDR3 spans 14 residues. Germline V CDR1 and CDR2: SEHNR, FQNEAQ (reference sequence).

There are many counts of this clonotype. The chain recombines TRBV5-1 with TRBJ1-2; tentative D call: TRBD1 (5 bases). The CDR3 consists of 17 residues. V was cut by 4 bases and J by 6 bases, with 25 bases left in between. Germline V gene lookup returns CDR1 SGHRS and CDR2 YFSETQ. The CDR3 nucleotides read TGCGCCAGCAGCGACCCTCGGAGGGTAGGACAAGAGGATGGCTACACCTTC. Protein product: CASSDPRRVGQEDGYTF.

This clonotype was counted at least ten times. The rearrangement joins TRBV12-3 or TRBV12-4 to TRBJ2-2; 11 bases map to TRBD2. V shed 6 bases, J shed 2 bases, and the junction held 5 bases outside the gene matches. The CDR3 is 16 residues long. CDR3 bases: TGTGCCAGCAGCGGTGGGACTAGCGGTAACACCGGGGAGCTGTTTTTT. It is translated as CASSGGTSGNTGELFF.

This clonotype was observed many times. The rearrangement uses TRBV13 and TRBJ2-1; 9 nucleotides line up with TRBD2. Looked up from germline, CDR1 is PRHDT and CDR2 is FYEKMQ (reference sequence). The CDR3 is 13 residues long. The V and J ends lost 6 bases and 5 bases, in that order; junction bases with no gene match: 2. DNA for the CDR3: TGTGCCAGCAGGGGACTAGCCCACAATGAGCAGTTCTTC. This sequence encodes CASRGLAHNEQFF.

The V call is TRBV19, the J call TRBJ2-4; the match to TRBD1 covers 10 bases. Looked up from germline, CDR1 is LNHDA and CDR2 is SQIVND (reference sequence). Trimming at V came to 3 bases and at J to 7 bases, leaving 9 bases not matched to a gene. The CDR3 consists of 16 residues. The CDR3 protein is CASSITAGQGENIQYF. In nucleotides, the CDR3 is TGTGCCAGTAGTATCACCGCAGGACAGGGGGAGAACATTCAGTACTTC.

The V and J genes are TRBV7-9 and TRBJ2-1; D is uncertain. Trimming removed 5 bases at V and 8 bases at J, with 16 bases between. Germline values: CDR1 SEHNR, CDR2 FQNEAQ (reference sequence). There are 14 residues in the CDR3. Here the CDR3 reads CASSSDWRGDEQFF. DNA for the CDR3: TGTGCCAGCAGCAGTGACTGGAGAGGCGATGAGCAGTTCTTC.

Ten or more counts support this clonotype. J is TRBJ2-5 and V is TRBV10-2; 14 nucleotides align to TRBD2. The trim removed 4 bases at V and 0 bases at J, leaving 16 bases unmatched. From germline, CDR1 is WSHSY and CDR2 SAAADI. The length of the CDR3 is 21 residues. The CDR3 nucleotides read TGCGCCAGCAGTGTCCCCGGTCGACTAGCGGGGGGGCCGAAGTACCAAGAGACCCAGTACTTC. As protein: CASSVPGRLAGGPKYQETQYF.

This clonotype turned up a few times. J is TRBJ2-7 and V is TRBV11-2, with 10 bases that match TRBD1. Trimming took 3 bases from V and 5 from J; bases not matched to a gene: 4. Per germline, CDR1 SGHAT and CDR2 FQNNGV. The CDR3 has 14 amino acids. This CDR3 is CASSFDRGLNEQYF. The DNA of the CDR3 is TGTGCCAGCAGCTTTGACAGGGGGCTAAACGAGCAGTACTTC.

This chain connects TRBV11-3 to TRBJ2-7, with TRBD1 matching over 10 bases. V lost 0 bases, J lost 3 bases, and 2 bases stayed unmatched. Germline values: CDR1 SGHNT, CDR2 YENEEA. This CDR3 region has 15 residues. CDR3 DNA sequence: TGTGCCAGCAGCTTAGATGGGACAGGGGTCTACGAGCAGTACTTC. Translation gives CASSLDGTGVYEQYF.

In this sample, this clonotype turned up a few times. V and J are TRBV7-2 and TRBJ1-3, with D uncertain. The germline CDR1 and CDR2 sequences are SGHTA and FQGNSA. The CDR3 totals 13 residues. V shed 11 bases and J shed 1 base, with 12 bases lying between them. CDR3 in DNA: TGTGCCGCCGGACCAGAATCTGGAAACACCATATATTTT. Protein: CAAGPESGNTIYF.

This clonotype was seen ten or more times. V and J are TRBV5-6 and TRBJ1-1, with TRBD1 matching over 10 bases. Trimming took 4 bases from V and 3 from J; bases not matched to a gene: 9. This CDR3 has 16 residues. Germline V gene sequence: CDR1 SGHDT, CDR2 YYEEEE. The CDR3 here is CASSTDFGQGDTEAFF. The DNA of the CDR3 is TGTGCCAGCAGCACCGACTTCGGACAGGGGGACACTGAAGCTTTCTTT.

This clonotype showed up many times. The rearrangement uses TRBV7-9 and TRBJ1-4; no clear D. CDR3 size: 13 residues. V lost 10 bases to trimming and J lost 7 bases, with 16 bases between them. From germline, CDR1 is SEHNR and CDR2 FQNEAQ (reference sequence). CDR3 protein: CATQLVFGEKLFF. The CDR3 DNA reads as TGTGCCACCCAACTTGTTTTTGGTGAAAAACTGTTTTTT.

The sample holds many counts of this clonotype. The V gene is TRBV5-6, the J gene TRBJ2-2; TRBD1 agrees at 9 bases. The V gene end was trimmed by 3 bases and the J gene end by 6 bases; junction bases not matched to a gene: 12. Germline V gives CDR1 SGHDT, CDR2 YYEEEE. CDR3 length: 17 residues. The CDR3 DNA is TGTGCCAGCAGCTCCCCAACCCCGACAGGGGGATCCGGGGAGCTGTTTTTT. Protein sequence: CASSSPTPTGGSGELFF.

This clonotype has at least ten counts. The gene calls are TRBV12-3 or TRBV12-4 and TRBJ2-7; tentatively, D is TRBD2 (6 bases). The length of the CDR3 is 13 residues. V was cut by 6 bases and J by 3 bases, with 12 bases left in between. CDR3 bases: TGTGCCAGCAGACAGAGCGGGCTCTACGAGCAGTACTTC. It specifies CASRQSGLYEQYF.